This entry describes one TCR beta chain. As yet, its antigen is unknown. One entry per CDR3 protein results from TCRdb running MiXCR on the RT-PCR reads. This table has hundreds of thousands of distinct CDR3 sequences, approximately 7.1% appearing once. This sample was included in a study of response to subunit inactivated influenza vaccine. Regarding the study as a whole: Each seasonal influenza vaccination recruits few new T cells, the authors suggested.

The material sequenced was PBMCs from blood, taken roughly 24 months after vaccination. This TCR was sampled from a man aged 45 to 75 who received an inactivated influenza vaccine.

The CDR3 reads CASSPQTTNEKLFF. The CDR3 DNA reads TGCGCCAGCAGCCCGCAGACAACTAATGAAAAACTGTTTTTT. The chain links TRBV5-1 to TRBJ1-4; no reliable D call. Germline V lookup: CDR1 SGHRS, CDR2 YFSETQ. This CDR3 region has 14 residues. With 4 bases removed from V and 0 bases from J, the gap between germline ends came to 7 bases.